The 3 T cell receptor beta chains given below trace back to one sample, sequenced in a study of metastatic and nonmetastatic thyroid tumors. Thyroid surgery was preceded by no treatment in any patient. TCRdb reanalyzed the PCR reads with MiXCR. The sample contains some 33,000 clones, about 15% of which appear only once. The sequencing input was blood. These receptors were taken from a male donor with papillary thyroid cancer or a benign thyroid nodule (not recorded which). Some clones in this sample may be carry-over from other donors' samples.

Sample share makes this clone medium-sized. The J gene is TRBJ1-2, the V gene TRBV6-1; D might be TRBD1 (5 bases). The V and J ends lost 4 bases and 1 base respectively, with 13 bases between them. Germline loops: CDR1 MNHNS, CDR2 SASEGT. The CDR3 extends over 15 amino acids. Written as DNA, the CDR3 is TGTGCCAGCAGTGGGGGCCAGGGATTTAACTATGGCTACACCTTC. This gives the protein CASSGGQGFNYGYTF.

CDR3 sequence: CASSRAQGIYEQYF. The DNA for the CDR3 is TGTGCCAGCAGTCGCGCACAGGGGATTTACGAGCAGTACTTC. The chain carries TRBV6-1 and TRBJ2-7, with 7 bases matching TRBD1. V gave up 5 bases and J gave up 4 bases; unmatched junction bases: 8. CDR3 length: 14 residues. CDR1 and CDR2 from the germline V gene are MNHNS and SASEGT.

This clone has ten or more counts. The rearrangement uses TRBV19 and TRBJ2-2, with TRBD1 identical over 8 bases. Per the germline V gene, CDR1 is LNHDA and CDR2 is SQIVND (reference sequence). This CDR3 comprises 14 residues. The V and J ends lost 7 bases and 4 bases, in that order; junction bases with no gene match: 5. The CDR3 spells CASIATGVTGELFF. In DNA form, the CDR3 reads TGTGCCAGTATAGCGACAGGGGTCACCGGGGAGCTGTTTTTT. The full variable domain, with the rest looked up from reference TRBV19 and TRBJ2-2, is DGGITQSPKYLFRKEGQNVTLSCEQNLNHDAMYWYRQDPGQGLRLIYYSQIVNDFQKGDIAEGYSVSREKKESFPLTVTSAQKNPTAFYLCASIATGVTGELFFGEGSRLTVL.